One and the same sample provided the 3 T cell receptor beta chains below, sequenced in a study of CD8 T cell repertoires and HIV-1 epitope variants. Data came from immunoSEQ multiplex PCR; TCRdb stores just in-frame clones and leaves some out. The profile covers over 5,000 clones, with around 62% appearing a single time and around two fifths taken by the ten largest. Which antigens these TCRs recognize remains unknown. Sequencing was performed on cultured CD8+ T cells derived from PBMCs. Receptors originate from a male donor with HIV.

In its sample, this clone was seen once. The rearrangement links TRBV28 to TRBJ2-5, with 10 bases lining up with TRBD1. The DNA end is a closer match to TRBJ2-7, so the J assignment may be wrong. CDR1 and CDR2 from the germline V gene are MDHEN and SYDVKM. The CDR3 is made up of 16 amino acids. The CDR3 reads CASSLSGTGVRYEQYF. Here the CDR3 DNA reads TGTGCCAGCAGTTTATCCGGGACAGGGGTGCGATACGAGCAGTACTTC.

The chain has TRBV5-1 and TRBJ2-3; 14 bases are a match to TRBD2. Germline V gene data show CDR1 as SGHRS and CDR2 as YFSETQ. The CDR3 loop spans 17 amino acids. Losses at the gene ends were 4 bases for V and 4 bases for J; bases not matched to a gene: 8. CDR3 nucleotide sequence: TGCGCCAGCAGCGCACGACTAGCGGGAGGGGCCCCAGATACGCAGTATTTT. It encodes CASSARLAGGAPDTQYF. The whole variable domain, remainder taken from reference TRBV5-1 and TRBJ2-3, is KAGVTQTPRYLIKTRGQQVTLSCSPISGHRSVSWYQQTPGQGLQFLFEYFSETQRNKGNFPGRFSGRQFSNSRSEMNVSTLELGDSALYLCASSARLAGGAPDTQYFGPGTRLTVL.

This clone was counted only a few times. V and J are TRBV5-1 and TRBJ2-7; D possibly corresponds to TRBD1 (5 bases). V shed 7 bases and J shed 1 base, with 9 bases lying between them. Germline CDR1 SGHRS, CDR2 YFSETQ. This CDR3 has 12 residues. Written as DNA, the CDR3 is TGCGCCAGCGAAGGGGATTCCTACGAGCAGTACTTC. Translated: CASEGDSYEQYF.